What follows describes a single T cell receptor beta chain. Libraries were prepared by immunoSEQ multiplex PCR; TCRdb keeps only in-frame clonotypes and omits some of them. The table lists approximately 260,000 clones, over 85% of them singletons, with about 2% in the top ten. This specimen comes from a study of blood T cell repertoires in COVID-19. Specimen: PBMCs or T cells enriched from blood (not recorded which). The receptor's source is a woman aged 55-70 years who had recovered from COVID-19.

In DNA form, the CDR3 reads TGCGCCAGCAGCTTCACGGGGTCCTACGAGCAGTACTTC. This gives the protein CASSFTGSYEQYF. This rearrangement joins TRBV5-1 to TRBJ2-7; the D gene is possibly TRBD2 (5 bases). The CDR3 is 13 residues long. V was clipped by 2 bases and J by 1 base, with 7 bases between them. The germline CDR1 and CDR2 sequences are SGHRS and YFSETQ.